The 2 T cell receptor beta chains below were found in one sample sequenced in a study of blood T cells in healthy people across ages. The second PCR ran roughly 7 to 12 cycles with a sample-barcoded 5' primer and J-beta primers. TCRdb processed the 5' RACE reads anew with MiXCR; each CDR3 protein has one entry. The sample includes 1.4 million or so distinct CDR3 sequences, 35% to 45% of them seen just once. Sequenced: blood. The receptors come from a woman under 30 in good health.

A few counts support this clonotype. This chain links TRBV24-1 with TRBJ2-1, with D perhaps TRBD2 (6 bases). This CDR3 region has 13 residues. Trimming removed 9 bases at V and 3 bases at J, with 11 bases between. Germline assignment: CDR1 KGHDR and CDR2 SFDVKD. The CDR3 region is CATGRENYNEQFF. The CDR3 nucleotides are TGTGCCACCGGACGGGAGAACTACAATGAGCAGTTCTTC.

The chain has TRBV12-3 or TRBV12-4 and TRBJ1-6; maybe TRBD1 (6 bases). The CDR3 covers 14 residues. The V and J ends lost 6 bases and 7 bases respectively, with 13 bases between them. The DNA of the CDR3 is TGTGCCAGCAGCCCGGGACAAAGCAATTCACCCCTCCACTTT. Translated, it gives CASSPGQSNSPLHF.